The rows below give T cell receptor beta chains drawn from one sample of a study of prognosis after radiotherapy for stage I lung cancer. TCRdb reanalysed the multiplex PCR reads using MiXCR and keeps one entry per CDR3 protein. There are over 20,000 distinct CDR3 sequences in the sample; roughly 40% occur only once, and roughly three fifths lies in the top ten. Material: PBMCs, obtained before or after stereotactic body radiation therapy (not recorded which). These receptors were taken from a donor at least 50 years old with non-small cell lung cancer. Each CDR3 is given with its conserved first and last residue. A D gene is named only where the DNA matches it firmly. Expanded clones are given a class, and other clones once, few, many or no size at all.

>18|TRBJ2-2|.|.|TRBV7-2
TGTGCCAGCAGCTTAGTTATCGTGGGTGGGAAAAAAACCGGGGAGCTGTTTTTT
CASSLVIVGGKKTGELFF
>13|TRBJ2-1|.|many|TRBV18
TGTGCCAGCTCACCAACGCTTGGTAATGAGCAGTTCTTC
CASSPTLGNEQFF
>15|TRBJ1-1|TRBD1|.|TRBV6-2/TRBV6-3
TGTGCCAGCAGGGAAAATACAGGGGGCATATCTGAAGCTTTCTTT
CASRENTGGISEAFF
>15|TRBJ1-2|TRBD1|.|TRBV12-3/TRBV12-4
TGTGCCAGCAGTGACAGGGGCCTGACTAACTATGGCTACACCTTC
CASSDRGLTNYGYTF
>15|TRBJ2-3|.|many|TRBV28
TGTGCCGAGCTACCGCCGATAGAGGTCACAGATACGCAGTATTTT
CAELPPIEVTDTQYF
>19|TRBJ2-1|TRBD1|.|TRBV28
TGTGCCAGCAGAGAGGTAGGGAAGAGGGGGCGCGGCGTCTACAATGAGCAGTTCTTC
CASREVGKRGRGVYNEQFF
>15|TRBJ2-7|TRBD1|.|TRBV4-1
TGCGCCAGCAGCCCAATCGACAGGGGTCGCGCCGAGCAGTACTTC
CASSPIDRGRAEQYF
>13|TRBJ1-6|.|.|TRBV30
TGTGCCTGGAGTCGGACAGATAATTCACCCCTCCACTTT
CAWSRTDNSPLHF
>18|TRBJ1-5|.|many|TRBV7-9
TGTGCCAGCAGCTTACCCCCTCAATGGGGGATGAGGCGTCAGCCCCAGCATTTT
CASSLPPQWGMRRQPQHF
>13|TRBJ1-4|.|.|TRBV12-3/TRBV12-4
TGTGCCAGCACGGGGAATACTAATGAAAAACTGTTTTTT
CASTGNTNEKLFF
>12|TRBJ2-1|.|.|TRBV7-9
TGTGCCAGCATCGGTGGGTACAATGAGCAGTTCTTC
CASIGGYNEQFF
>15|TRBJ1-2|.|many|TRBV27
TGTGCCAGCAGTCCCTATGGGACGGCGAACTATGGCTACACCTTC
CASSPYGTANYGYTF
>13|TRBJ1-2|.|.|TRBV12-3/TRBV12-4
TGTGCCAGCAGTTCCGGGGGATACTATGGCTACACCTTC
CASSSGGYYGYTF
>15|TRBJ2-7|TRBD2|many|TRBV7-2
TGTGCCAGCAGCTTAGTAGCGGGAGTTACCTACGAGCAGTACTTC
CASSLVAGVTYEQYF
>13|TRBJ2-1|.|many|TRBV20-1
TGCAGTGCTAGAGATTCGTCAGGCAATGAGCAGTTCTTC
CSARDSSGNEQFF
>8|TRBJ1-4|.|many|TRBV7-3
TGTGCCAGAGAAAAACTGTTTTTT
CAREKLFF
>14|TRBJ2-2|.|many|TRBV20-1
TGCAGTGCTAGAGAGGCAGGGAATTTCGGGGAGCTGTTTTTT
CSAREAGNFGELFF
>15|TRBJ1-6|.|.|TRBV12-3/TRBV12-4
TGTGCCAGCAGATTATCCGGGACACGAAATTCACCCCTCCACTTT
CASRLSGTRNSPLHF
>16|TRBJ1-5|TRBD1|many|TRBV19
TGTGCCAGTAGTTCTTCCGGGACAGGGTTAATTCAGCCCCAGCATTTT
CASSSSGTGLIQPQHF
>13|TRBJ2-7|.|.|TRBV5-1
TGCGCCAGCATCTTTGTTGGGGAGTACGAGCAGTACTTC
CASIFVGEYEQYF
>13|TRBJ2-1|.|.|TRBV20-1
TGCAGTGATAGGGGGGGAGCGTACAATGAGCAGTTCTTC
CSDRGGAYNEQFF
>15|TRBJ2-2|TRBD2|many|TRBV7-9
TGTGCCGGGGGAGGGGCCCGTTCTAACACCGGGGAGCTGTTTTTT
CAGGGARSNTGELFF
>14|TRBJ2-7|TRBD1|many|TRBV15
TGTGCCACCAGCAGAGTAGGGGGCACCTACGAGCAGTACTTC
CATSRVGGTYEQYF
>12|TRBJ1-2|.|.|TRBV28
TGTGCCAGCAGCTCCGGGAACTATGGCTACACCTTC
CASSSGNYGYTF
>13|TRBJ1-1|.|.|TRBV30
TGTGCCTGGAGTCCGACACTCAACACTGAAGCTTTCTTT
CAWSPTLNTEAFF
>13|TRBJ2-7|.|many|TRBV6-1
TGTGCCAGCAGTACAATGGTACCCTACGAGCAGTACTTC
CASSTMVPYEQYF
>16|TRBJ2-7|TRBD2|.|TRBV5-1
TGCGCCAGCAGCTTGGGGGTGGTGACTAGCGGAAACGAGCAGTACTTC
CASSLGVVTSGNEQYF
>14|TRBJ2-7|.|many|TRBV18
TGTGCCAGCTCACTTCTGCGAGACTCCTACGAGCAGTACTTC
CASSLLRDSYEQYF
>16|TRBJ1-5|TRBD1|.|TRBV24-1
TGTGCCACCAGTGACGGAGGACAGGGGAGGTATCAGCCCCAGCATTTT
CATSDGGQGRYQPQHF
>15|TRBJ1-3|.|few|TRBV28
TGTGCCAGCAGTCTTATGGTGGCCGATGGAAACACCATATATTTT
CASSLMVADGNTIYF
>17|TRBJ1-2|.|many|TRBV6-2/TRBV6-3
TGTGCCAGCAGCTTAGCCCTGCCCGGTTGGGGGTACTATGGCTACACCTTC
CASSLALPGWGYYGYTF
>14|TRBJ2-3|.|.|TRBV5-5
TGTGCCAGCAGCCCGGAACCAGGGACAGATACGCAGTATTTT
CASSPEPGTDTQYF
>14|TRBJ2-3|TRBD1|many|TRBV11-3
TGTGCCAGCAGCCGGGGACAGGGGGCAGATACGCAGTATTTT
CASSRGQGADTQYF
>15|TRBJ1-5|.|many|TRBV5-6
TGTGCCAGCAGCTCCTGGGGGCAGGGGTATCAGCCCCAGCATTTT
CASSSWGQGYQPQHF
>13|TRBJ1-2|TRBD1|many|TRBV20-1
TGCAGTGCTAGCGGACAGGGGTCTTATGGCTACACCTTC
CSASGQGSYGYTF
>15|TRBJ2-1|TRBD2|many|TRBV4-1
TGCGCCAGCAGCCAAGCGGGAGGGCCCTACAATGAGCAGTTCTTC
CASSQAGGPYNEQFF
>13|TRBJ1-2|.|many|TRBV14
TGTGCCAGCAGCCACGGGCCTTCCTATGGCTACACCTTC
CASSHGPSYGYTF
>13|TRBJ1-2|.|many|TRBV9
TGTGCCAGCAGCCCTGGACGGTCCTATGGCTACACCTTC
CASSPGRSYGYTF
>14|TRBJ1-2|TRBD1|many|TRBV7-8
TGTGCCAGCAGCTCCGGACAGGATATACATGGCTACACCTTC
CASSSGQDIHGYTF
>14|TRBJ1-2|.|.|TRBV2
TGTGCCAGCAGTGATGGGCTATGGAGAGTAGGCTACACCTTC
CASSDGLWRVGYTF
>13|TRBJ1-2|TRBD1|few|TRBV6-1
TGTGCCAGCAGAGCGGACAGGGCTCAGGGCTACACCTTC
CASRADRAQGYTF
>17|TRBJ2-3|.|many|TRBV20-1
TGCAGTGCTAGAGATTTGCGGGACAGACTTAGCACAGATACGCAGTATTTT
CSARDLRDRLSTDTQYF
>13|TRBJ1-1|.|many|TRBV20-1
TGCAGTGCTAGGCGGAACATGAACACTGAAGCTTTCTTT
CSARRNMNTEAFF
>14|TRBJ2-2|.|many|TRBV18
TGTGCCAGCTCACCGATAAAGAGCACCGGGGAGCTGTTTTTT
CASSPIKSTGELFF
>14|TRBJ2-7|TRBD1|.|TRBV9
TGTACCAGCAGCGTAGAGACAGGGAGAGGCGAGCAGTACTTC
CTSSVETGRGEQYF
>13|TRBJ2-7|.|.|TRBV3-1
TGTGCCAGCAGCCAGAGCGGGTCGCACGAGCAGTACTTC
CASSQSGSHEQYF
>19|TRBJ2-6|TRBD1|many|TRBV14
TGTGCCAGCAGCCAAGCCTGGGGACAGGGGAGGTCTGGGGCCAACGTCCTGACTTTC
CASSQAWGQGRSGANVLTF
>14|TRBJ2-1|TRBD2|.|TRBV6-1
TGTGCCAGCAGTGAAACTAGCGAGGGCAATGAGCAGTTCTTC
CASSETSEGNEQFF
>12|TRBJ1-2|.|many|TRBV12-3/TRBV12-4
TGTGCCAGCAGCATAGAGGGCCGAGGCTACACCTTC
CASSIEGRGYTF
>16|TRBJ1-2|TRBD1|medium-sized|TRBV4-3
TGCGCCAGCAGCCAAGATCATTGGCAGGGGGCGGAAGGCTACACCTTC
CASSQDHWQGAEGYTF
>18|TRBJ2-7|TRBD2|many|TRBV20-1
TGCAGTGCTAGTCCCCCTCCACTAGCGGGGAGGTGGACCTACGAGCAGTACTTC
CSASPPPLAGRWTYEQYF
>18|TRBJ2-2|.|.|TRBV6-1
TGTGCCAGCAGTGAAGACAGGGAGACTGTTACGAACACCGAGGAGATGTTTTTT
CASSEDRETVTNTEEMFF
>16|TRBJ2-7|TRBD2|many|TRBV4-3
TGCGCCAGCAGCCAAGGGGGACTAGCGGCTTCCTACGAGCAGTACTTC
CASSQGGLAASYEQYF